The next 27 T cell receptor beta chains were all read from a single sample in a study of blood T cell repertoires in COVID-19. Sequencing was performed with immunoSEQ multiplex PCR; in TCRdb, only in-frame clones are kept and a portion is missing. Counted here are 150,000 to 200,000 clones, 80% to 90% occurring once; the ten biggest clones make up 2% to 2.5%. Source material: PBMCs or T cells enriched from blood (not recorded which). These receptors all come from a woman between 40 and 50 years old with acute COVID-19.

The V and J genes are TRBV6-2 or TRBV6-3 and TRBJ2-3, with TRBD2 matching 14 bases. Per germline, CDR1 MNHEY and CDR2 SVGEGT. V lost 2 bases, J lost 4 bases, and 2 bases stayed unmatched. The CDR3 covers 16 residues. CDR3 coding DNA: TGTGCCAGCAGTTACGAGACTAGCGGGGGGGCAGATACGCAGTATTTT. It codes for CASSYETSGGADTQYF.

V usage is TRBV3-1 (or the pseudogene TRBV3-2) and J usage is TRBJ2-1; maybe TRBD2 (6 bases). CDR3 size: 17 residues. Germline V CDR1 and CDR2: LGHDT, YNNKEL (reference sequence). V was shortened by 4 bases and J by 0 bases, with 16 bases between the two germline ends. The CDR3 nucleotides read TGTGCCAGCAGCCCCAGCGGGCTGGGGAGCTCCTACAATGAGCAGTTCTTC. Protein: CASSPSGLGSSYNEQFF.

The chain couples TRBV15 to TRBJ1-2; 8 nucleotides line up with TRBD1. J was trimmed by 8 bases and V by 2 bases; bases with no gene match: 13. The CDR3 is made up of 16 amino acids. Germline V CDR1 and CDR2: LNHNV, YYDKDF (reference sequence). The CDR3 protein is CATSRSSTGGIGGYTF. CDR3 nucleotide sequence: TGTGCCACCAGCAGATCTTCTACAGGGGGTATTGGGGGCTACACCTTC.

This clone has a single count. J is TRBJ2-2 and V is TRBV6-5; D unresolved. Trimming removed 5 bases at V and 5 bases at J, with 15 bases between. The CDR3 is 15 amino acids. Germline CDR1 is MNHEY and CDR2 is SVGAGI. CDR3 sequence: CASSPFNPRTGELFF. CDR3 bases: TGTGCCAGCAGTCCCTTTAATCCCAGAACCGGGGAGCTGTTTTTT.

The V and J genes are TRBV5-1 and TRBJ2-5; a weak D match, TRBD1 (5 bases). CDR3 length equals 12 residues. Germline CDR1 and CDR2: SGHRS and YFSETQ. The ends were cut back, 1 base at V and 4 bases at J, with 5 bases in the middle. CDR3 sequence reads: CASSLTGETQYF. The CDR3 DNA sequence: TGCGCCAGCAGCTTGACAGGAGAGACCCAGTACTTC.

This CDR3 is CASSLSEGFSSYEQYF. CDR3 DNA sequence: TGTGCCAGCAGTTTATCGGAGGGGTTTAGCTCCTACGAGCAGTACTTC. The chain links TRBV27 to TRBJ2-7; D may be TRBD2 (6 bases). V was cut by 0 bases and J by 0 bases, with 12 bases left in between. The CDR3 length is 16 residues. Germline-derived CDR1 and CDR2 are MNHEY and SMNVEV (reference sequence).

The chain is built from TRBV6-4 and TRBJ2-2, with D maybe TRBD1 (5 bases). The CDR3 covers 15 residues. The ends were cut back, 6 bases at V and 2 bases at J, with 13 bases in the middle. Germline loops: CDR1 MRHNA, CDR2 SNTAGT. The CDR3 spells CASRVRDRNTGELFF. The CDR3 DNA is TGTGCCAGCAGAGTAAGAGACAGAAACACCGGGGAGCTGTTTTTT.

The genes are TRBV7-2 and TRBJ2-5; a weak D match, TRBD2 (6 bases). The CDR3 has 14 amino acids. CDR1 is SGHTA, CDR2 FQGNSA, per germline. V was cut by 1 base and J by 5 bases, with 11 bases left in between. CDR3 sequence: CASSLGGGTETQYF. The CDR3 DNA follows: TGTGCCAGCAGCTTAGGGGGCGGGACCGAGACCCAGTACTTC.

V usage is TRBV27 and J usage is TRBJ2-7, with 14 bases aligning to TRBD2. Unmatched junction bases numbered 6, after V lost 5 bases and J lost 6 bases. CDR3 size: 15 residues. The V gene's germline CDR1 is MNHEY and CDR2 SMNVEV (reference sequence). The CDR3, as DNA: TGTGCCAGCAGTCCTGGGACTAGCGGGAGAGCCGAGCAGTACTTC. As protein: CASSPGTSGRAEQYF.

The V and J genes are TRBV9 and TRBJ1-2; D gene ambiguous. The V end was cut by 0 bases, the J end by 7 bases, with 16 bases between. This CDR3 has 15 amino acids. Per the germline V gene, CDR1 is SGDLS and CDR2 is YYNGEE. The CDR3, as DNA: TGTGCCAGCAGCGTAGCTGAGGATTGGGCGGGTGGCTACACCTTC. Its protein is CASSVAEDWAGGYTF.

This clone was recorded once. The chain combines TRBV10-1 with TRBJ1-4; D unclear. Looked up from germline, CDR1 is WNHNN and CDR2 is SYGVQD (reference sequence). V was clipped by 2 bases and J by 4 bases, with 8 bases between them. The length of the CDR3 is 14 residues. The CDR3 coding sequence is TGCGCCAGCAGTGAGAGCGGCAGTAATGAAAAACTGTTTTTT. Its protein is CASSESGSNEKLFF.

Here the CDR3 reads CASSKSRRGYNSPLHF. In DNA form, the CDR3 reads TGTGCCAGCAGCAAATCAAGAAGGGGTTATAATTCACCCCTCCACTTT. The chain carries TRBV21-1 and TRBJ1-6; TRBD1 is the table's D call, not checked against the DNA. TRBV21-1 is noted as a pseudogene. The CDR3 covers 16 residues.

The genes are TRBV11-2 and TRBJ2-6; 7 positions agree with TRBD2. Unmatched junction bases numbered 10, after V lost 4 bases and J lost 4 bases. Germline V CDR1 and CDR2: SGHAT, FQNNGV. The CDR3 length is 17 residues. The CDR3: CASSSLGRGLGANVLTF. The CDR3 DNA is TGTGCCAGCAGCTCCTTAGGGAGGGGTCTGGGGGCCAACGTCCTGACTTTC.

The J gene is TRBJ2-3, the V gene TRBV7-2, with 12 bases that match TRBD2. The CDR3 has 18 amino acids. The germline CDR1 and CDR2 sequences are SGHTA and FQGNSA. After removal of 4 bases from V and 0 bases from J, the junction contained 8 bases not matched to a gene. For the CDR3, the DNA is TGTGCCAGCAGCTCTAGACTAGCGGGGGTGGCAAGCACAGATACGCAGTATTTT. Its translation is CASSSRLAGVASTDTQYF.

The chain employs TRBV16 and TRBJ1-1; weak D call: TRBD1 (5 bases). The CDR3 runs to 15 residues. Trimming cost V 6 bases and J 0 bases, with 14 bases left between them. The germline gives CDR1 KGHSY, CDR2 FQNENV. CDR3 residues: CASRPSGLMNTEAFF. In nucleotides, the CDR3 is TGTGCCAGCAGACCGTCAGGGCTTATGAACACTGAAGCTTTCTTT.

The chain is built from TRBV9 and TRBJ2-6, with a possible D match to TRBD1 (5 bases). The V end was cut by 3 bases, the J end by 4 bases, with 11 bases between. The germline V gene encodes CDR1 SGDLS and CDR2 YYNGEE. CDR3 size: 15 residues. The CDR3 loop is CASSGQGSGANVLTF. The CDR3 coding sequence is TGTGCCAGCAGCGGCCAGGGTTCCGGGGCCAACGTCCTGACTTTC.

The chain joins TRBV5-6 to TRBJ2-3, with TRBD1 matching over 7 bases. Trimming at V came to 4 bases and at J to 6 bases, leaving 11 bases not matched to a gene. The CDR3 is 15 amino acids. Germline CDR1 SGHDT, CDR2 YYEEEE. The CDR3, as DNA: TGTGCCAGCAGCGGACGTGAGGGGGCCCGGGATACGCAGTATTTT. As protein: CASSGREGARDTQYF.

The chain is built from TRBV25-1 and TRBJ1-5; D may be TRBD1 (5 bases). Per the germline V gene, CDR1 is MGHDK and CDR2 is SYGVNS. This CDR3 is built from 15 residues. Trimming shortened V by 4 bases and J by 3 bases, and 13 bases separated the two germline ends. CDR3 nucleotide sequence: TGTGCCAGCAGTGGTTCCCAGGGCATCAATCAGCCCCAGCATTTT. This translates into CASSGSQGINQPQHF.

This clone was observed once. The chain uses TRBV28 and TRBJ2-7, with 7 bases aligning to TRBD2. Germline assignment: CDR1 MDHEN and CDR2 SYDVKM. The CDR3 sequence is 16 residues long. V gave up 3 bases and J gave up 0 bases; unmatched junction bases: 8. The DNA for the CDR3 is TGTGCCAGCAGTTTGGGAGGGGTCCCCGGCTCCTACGAGCAGTACTTC. Residues: CASSLGGVPGSYEQYF.

V and J are TRBV11-2 and TRBJ1-6; D is uncertain. V lost 5 bases and J 0 bases, leaving 11 bases between the germline ends. The CDR3 is 16 amino acids. CDR1 is SGHAT, CDR2 FQNNGV, per germline. In nucleotides, the CDR3 is TGTGCCAGCAGCCCGGAGGGTAGCTCCTATAATTCACCCCTCCACTTT. This encodes CASSPEGSSYNSPLHF.

CDR3 nucleotide sequence: TGTGCCAGCAGCTTGACAGGGCGGGAGACCCAGTACTTC. Translating gives CASSLTGRETQYF. J is TRBJ2-5 and V is TRBV13, with 7 nucleotides matching TRBD1. Per germline, CDR1 PRHDT and CDR2 FYEKMQ (reference sequence). The CDR3 runs 13 residues. The ends lost 3 bases at V and 5 bases at J; junction bases unmatched: 3. Supplemented by reference TRBV13 and TRBJ2-5, the full variable domain reads AAGVIQSPRHLIKEKRETATLKCYPIPRHDTVYWYQQGPGQDPQFLISFYEKMQSDKGSIPDRFSAQQFSDYHSELNMSSLELGDSALYFCASSLTGRETQYFGPGTRLLVL.

J is TRBJ2-7 and V is TRBV6-2 or TRBV6-3; no definite D call. Trimming cost V 0 bases and J 5 bases, with 8 bases left between them. Per the germline V gene, CDR1 is MNHEY and CDR2 is SVGEGT. The CDR3 totals 13 residues. In nucleotides, the CDR3 is TGTGCCAGCAGTTACTCGAGCCCCAACGAGCAGTACTTC. Protein product: CASSYSSPNEQYF.

This chain links TRBV5-1 with TRBJ2-1; TRBD1 agrees at 9 bases. This CDR3 comprises 14 residues. CDR1 is SGHRS, CDR2 YFSETQ, per germline. V shed 7 bases, J shed 4 bases, and the junction held 6 bases outside the gene matches. DNA of the CDR3: TGCGCCAGCCGCGTCGGGACAGGGTACAATGAGCAGTTCTTC. Protein: CASRVGTGYNEQFF.

The V and J genes are TRBV4-3 and TRBJ1-2; a weak D match, TRBD1 (6 bases). The CDR3 has 15 residues. Germline V gene lookup returns CDR1 LGHNA and CDR2 YSLEER. Trimming pared 0 bases from V and 3 bases from J, leaving 11 bases between. CDR3 in DNA: TGCGCCAGCAGCCAAGACAGGGGTTCTGACTATGGCTACACCTTC. Translating gives CASSQDRGSDYGYTF.

The J gene is TRBJ1-3, the V gene TRBV7-3; TRBD1 agrees at 7 bases. The CDR3 runs to 17 residues. From germline, CDR1 is SGHTA and CDR2 FQGTGA. The V and J ends lost 5 bases and 10 bases, in that order; junction bases with no gene match: 20. In DNA form, the CDR3 reads TGTGCCAGCAGCCCAAAAACCACGACAGGGCCTGGGATGACCATATATTTT. It specifies CASSPKTTTGPGMTIYF.

The chain recombines TRBV18 with TRBJ2-2, with 10 bases lining up with TRBD2. In germline, CDR1 is KGHSH, CDR2 LQKENI. The V and J ends lost 3 bases and 0 bases, in that order; junction bases with no gene match: 4. This CDR3 region has 17 residues. This chain's CDR3 is CASSPISGGSNTGELFF. The CDR3 DNA reads TGTGCCAGCTCACCGATTAGCGGGGGGTCGAACACCGGGGAGCTGTTTTTT.

The rearrangement uses TRBV9 and TRBJ2-1, with 12 bases fitting TRBD2. Losses at the gene ends were 0 bases for V and 5 bases for J; bases not matched to a gene: 6. Germline loops: CDR1 SGDLS, CDR2 YYNGEE. This CDR3 spans 17 amino acids. The CDR3 DNA is TGTGCCAGCAGCGTAGGGACTAGCGGGATCCTAGACAATGAGCAGTTCTTC. Translated, it gives CASSVGTSGILDNEQFF.